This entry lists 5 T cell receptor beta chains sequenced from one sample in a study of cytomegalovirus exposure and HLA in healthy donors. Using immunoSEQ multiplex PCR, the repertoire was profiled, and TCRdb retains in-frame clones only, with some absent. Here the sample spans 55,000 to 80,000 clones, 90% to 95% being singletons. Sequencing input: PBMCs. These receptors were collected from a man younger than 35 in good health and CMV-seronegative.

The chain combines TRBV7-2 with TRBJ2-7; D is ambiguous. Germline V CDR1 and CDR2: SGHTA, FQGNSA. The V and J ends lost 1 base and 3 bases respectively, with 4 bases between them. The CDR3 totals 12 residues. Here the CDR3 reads CASSLGSYEQYF. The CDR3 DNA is TGTGCCAGCAGCTTAGGCAGCTACGAGCAGTACTTC.

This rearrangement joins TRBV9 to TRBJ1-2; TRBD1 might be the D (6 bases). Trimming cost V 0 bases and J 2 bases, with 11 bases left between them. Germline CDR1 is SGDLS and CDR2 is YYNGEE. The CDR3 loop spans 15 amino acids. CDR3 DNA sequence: TGTGCCAGCAGCGTAGGGGGGGGCTCAAACTATGGCTACACCTTC. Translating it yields CASSVGGGSNYGYTF.

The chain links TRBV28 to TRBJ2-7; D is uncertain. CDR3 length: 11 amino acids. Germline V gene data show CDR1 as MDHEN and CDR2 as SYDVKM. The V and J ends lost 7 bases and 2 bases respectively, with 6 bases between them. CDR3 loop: CASKQTYEQYF. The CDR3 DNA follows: TGTGCCAGCAAACAAACCTACGAGCAGTACTTC.

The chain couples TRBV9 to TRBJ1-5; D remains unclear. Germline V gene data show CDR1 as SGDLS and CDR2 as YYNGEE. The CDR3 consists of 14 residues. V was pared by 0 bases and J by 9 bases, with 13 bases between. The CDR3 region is CASSVDGGYGPQHF. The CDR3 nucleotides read TGTGCCAGCAGCGTAGATGGAGGTTATGGGCCCCAGCATTTT.

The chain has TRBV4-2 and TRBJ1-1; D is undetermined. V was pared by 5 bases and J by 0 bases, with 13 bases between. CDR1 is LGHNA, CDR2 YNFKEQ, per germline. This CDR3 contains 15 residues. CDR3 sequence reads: CASSMLGPVNTEAFF. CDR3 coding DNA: TGTGCCAGCAGCATGCTTGGGCCGGTGAACACTGAAGCTTTCTTT.